The rows below give T cell receptor beta chains drawn from one sample of a study of blood T cells in healthy people across ages. One entry per CDR3 protein results from TCRdb running MiXCR on the 5' RACE reads. The sample has over 600,000 distinct CDR3 sequences, around 43% seen once. The sample consisted of blood. The receptor source for this set is a man older than 75 in good health. Both conserved end residues are part of each CDR3. A D gene is named only where the DNA matches it firmly. Expanded clones get a size class; other rows say once, few or many, or leave the size out.

-	-	TRBV20-1	TRBJ2-3	TGCAGTGCTAGCGGACAGCCCCGCACAGATACGCAGTATTTT	CSASGQPRTDTQYF
TRBD2	-	TRBV10-3	TRBJ2-1	TGTGCCATCAGTGGGACTAGCGGGGCATTCAATGAGCAGTTCTTC	CAISGTSGAFNEQFF
-	few	TRBV14	TRBJ2-6	TGTGCCAGCAGCCAAGCGGGACACCCGTTAGTCCTGACTTTC	CASSQAGHPLVLTF
TRBD2	once	TRBV27	TRBJ2-7	TGTGCCAGCAGTCCCGGACTAGCGGGTATAGGCATCAATGAGCAGTACTTC	CASSPGLAGIGINEQYF
-	few	TRBV5-1	TRBJ2-6	TGCGCCAGCACCCCACCGATCGGGACGGGTCCTTCTGGGGCCAACGTCCTGACTTTC	CASTPPIGTGPSGANVLTF
-	-	TRBV5-1	TRBJ1-2	TGCGCCAGCAGCCGACGGGGGAGAGGCTATGGCTACACCTTC	CASSRRGRGYGYTF
-	-	TRBV6-2/TRBV6-3	TRBJ1-2	TGTGCCAGCAGTTCTATCAGGGGCGGCTATGGCTACACCTTC	CASSSIRGGYGYTF
TRBD1	-	TRBV25-1	TRBJ2-7	TGTGCCAGCAACAGACAGGGGGTCTCCTACGAGCAGTACTTC	CASNRQGVSYEQYF
TRBD1	few	TRBV7-9	TRBJ1-2	TGTGCCAGCAGCGTATCCGGGACAGGGGGCGTAATATCTAACTATGGCTACACCTTC	CASSVSGTGGVISNYGYTF
TRBD2	few	TRBV14	TRBJ2-3	TGTGCCAGCAGCCCCTGGGGAGGGGTTAGCACAGATACGCAGTATTTT	CASSPWGGVSTDTQYF
-	-	TRBV7-2	TRBJ2-5	TGTGCTAGCAGCCCATCCTTCCAAGAGACCCAGTACTTC	CASSPSFQETQYF
TRBD2	few	TRBV7-8	TRBJ2-5	TGTGCCAGCAGCTTAGTCTCGACTAGCGGGGCCCAGACCCAGTACTTC	CASSLVSTSGAQTQYF
TRBD1	-	TRBV7-9	TRBJ1-5	TGTGCCAGCAGCCAAAATCAGCCGGGACAGAGAAATCAGCCCCAGCATTTT	CASSQNQPGQRNQPQHF
TRBD2	-	TRBV4-3	TRBJ2-6	TGCGCCGGCAGCCAAGCGGGACCTCAGGTCTCTGGGGCCAACGTCCTGACTTTC	CAGSQAGPQVSGANVLTF
-	-	TRBV6-6	TRBJ2-5	TGTGCCAGCAGTTACTCCGGGGACCCTGGACGAACCCAGTACTTC	CASSYSGDPGRTQYF
-	-	TRBV20-1	TRBJ2-7	TGCAGTGCTCAAAGGACTAACTCCTACGAGCAGTACTTC	CSAQRTNSYEQYF
TRBD2	-	TRBV5-1	TRBJ2-3	TGCGCCAGCAGCTTGGCGGCTAGCGGGGGCGCTTTTGATACGCAGTATTTT	CASSLAASGGAFDTQYF
-	-	TRBV5-1	TRBJ2-1	TGCGCCAGCAGCTTGGAACCTAGTCATGAGCAGTTCTTC	CASSLEPSHEQFF
-	-	TRBV9	TRBJ2-5	TGTGCCAGCAGCGCCACGGCCGGGTCACGAGGGACCCAGTACTTC	CASSATAGSRGTQYF
TRBD2	few	TRBV30	TRBJ2-2	TGTGCCTGGAGTAGGACTAGCGTACTCGGGGAGCTGTTTTTT	CAWSRTSVLGELFF
TRBD1	-	TRBV2	TRBJ2-7	TGTGCCAGCGAGGGACAGGGAGTCGAGCAGTACTTC	CASEGQGVEQYF
TRBD1	once	TRBV30	TRBJ1-2	TGTGCCTGGAGAGCCAGGGGGGACGGCTACACCTTC	CAWRARGDGYTF
-	once	TRBV9	TRBJ2-1	TGTGCCAGCAGCGTATCAGGGGTCAGCTCCTACAATGAGCAGTTCTTC	CASSVSGVSSYNEQFF
-	-	TRBV4-3	TRBJ2-1	TGCGCCAGCAGCCAAGGACGTAGCTGGAACAATGAGCAGTCCTTC	CASSQGRSWNNEQSF
TRBD2	few	TRBV9	TRBJ2-1	TGTGCCAGCAGCGGCTCAGTAGCGGGAGGGCTGGATGAGCAGTTCTTC	CASSGSVAGGLDEQFF
-	-	TRBV12-3/TRBV12-4	TRBJ2-5	TGTGCCAGCAGTCCCGCAGGGTGGTCTAGTATAGGGGAGCAGTACTTC	CASSPAGWSSIGEQYF
TRBD2	-	TRBV12-3/TRBV12-4	TRBJ2-1	TGTGCCAGCATTCAGATAGCGGGAGGGCCCAACAATGAGCAGTTCTTC	CASIQIAGGPNNEQFF